One TCR beta chain is described in this entry. These data come from a study of blood T cell repertoires in COVID-19. Study in general: Samples representing acute and convalescent COVID-19 were sourced from the United States, Italy and Spain. T cells, B-cell-depleted T cells, or PBMCs supplied cDNA or gDNA.

The ends lost 4 bases at V and 5 bases at J; junction bases unmatched: 3. Germline assignment: CDR1 SGHNT and CDR2 YYREEE (reference sequence). The CDR3 has 13 amino acids. How the authors handled the data: Counts of nucleated cells, estimated from reference gene primer amplification, were obtained. Only in-frame clones appear in the TCRdb table, and some are missing; sequencing was by immunoSEQ multiplex PCR. V, J and clone size reflect that table, while D and trimming were determined from the DNA. The data show roughly 50,000 clones, about nine tenths seen once. The chain joins TRBV5-4 to TRBJ2-5, with 9 nucleotides matching TRBD1. The sequenced sample consisted of peripheral blood. This clonotype was obtained from an older man with acute or convalescent COVID-19. The CDR3 nucleotides are TGTGCCAGCAGCCTCGGGACAGGGGAGACCCAGTACTTC. Translated, it gives CASSLGTGETQYF.